These 27 T cell receptor beta chains originate from one sample sequenced in a study of shared T cell receptors in the human thymus. Assay used: immunoSEQ multiplex PCR; TCRdb lists only in-frame clones, some missing. Of hundreds of thousands of clones in the sample, more than 70% are singletons; the top ten hold 0.0094%. The sample was also reused in another study, on human thymus T cells.

Sequencing used thymocytes. The receptor source for this set is a boy under three years old with a congenital heart defect.

The CDR3: CASSQEDRSSEAFF. Written as DNA, the CDR3 is TGCGCCAGCAGCCAAGAGGATAGGAGCTCTGAAGCTTTCTTT. This sequence joins TRBV4-3 and TRBJ1-1; D is unresolved. Trimming stripped 0 bases from V and 6 bases from J, with 11 bases between. Germline lookup yields CDR1 LGHNA and CDR2 YSLEER. The length of the CDR3 is 14 residues.

The rearrangement uses TRBV5-1 and TRBJ2-3; 9 bases fit TRBD1. The V segment lost 4 bases and the J segment 3 bases; nucleotides outside the gene matches: 3. Per the germline V gene, CDR1 is SGHRS and CDR2 is YFSETQ. The CDR3 runs 14 residues. The DNA of the CDR3 is TGCGCCAGCAGCCGGGACAGGGATACAGATACGCAGTATTTT. Protein sequence: CASSRDRDTDTQYF.

This clone has a single count. J is TRBJ1-4 and V is TRBV4-3; 10 positions agree with TRBD1. The germline V gene has CDR1 LGHNA and CDR2 YSLEER. There are 20 residues in the CDR3. The V gene end was trimmed by 0 bases and the J gene end by 3 bases; junction bases not matched to a gene: 13. The CDR3 here is CASSQDPYPGQGSSNEKLFF. CDR3 DNA sequence: TGCGCCAGCAGCCAAGATCCCTATCCGGGACAGGGGTCGTCTAATGAAAAACTGTTTTTT.

Comment on this clone: Compared with germline, one end of the junction differs, possibly owing to a read error. This CDR3 is also generated by other DNA sequences in the sample. The rearrangement joins TRBV9 to TRBJ1-6; D may be TRBD1 (5 bases). This CDR3 spans 17 amino acids. Germline V lookup: CDR1 SGDLS, CDR2 YYNGEE. The DNA of the CDR3 is TGTGCCAGCAGCGCCCTCGACAGAAGCTCCTATAATTCCCCCCTCCACTTT. As protein: CASSALDRSSYNSPLHF.

The gene calls are TRBV27 and TRBJ2-7; 7 bases map to TRBD2. Germline V gives CDR1 MNHEY, CDR2 SMNVEV (reference sequence). Unmatched junction bases numbered 16, after V lost 10 bases and J lost 7 bases. The CDR3 has 14 residues. The CDR3 DNA follows: TGTGCCACACAACCCGGGACTACCCCTCGGGAGCAGTACTTC. This sequence encodes CATQPGTTPREQYF.

This chain links TRBV19 with TRBJ1-6, with D uncertain. The germline gives CDR1 LNHDA, CDR2 SQIVND (reference sequence). This CDR3 has 14 amino acids. V was shortened by 3 bases and J by 9 bases, with 12 bases between the two germline ends. This CDR3 is CASSISGSGSPLHF. Written as DNA, the CDR3 is TGTGCCAGTAGTATCTCGGGGTCCGGTTCACCCCTCCACTTT.

The chain recombines TRBV27 with TRBJ1-2; 9 positions agree with TRBD1. Losses at the gene ends were 5 bases for V and 7 bases for J; bases not matched to a gene: 23. The CDR3 sequence is 19 residues long. Germline V gene lookup returns CDR1 MNHEY and CDR2 SMNVEV (reference sequence). The CDR3 sequence: CASSKKYRDRVSSVSGYTF. Here the CDR3 DNA reads TGTGCCAGCAGTAAAAAGTACCGGGACAGGGTGAGCTCTGTCAGTGGCTACACCTTC.

V usage is TRBV10-1 and J usage is TRBJ2-2, with D maybe TRBD2 (6 bases). Per the germline V gene, CDR1 is WNHNN and CDR2 is SYGVQD (reference sequence). With 4 bases removed from V and 6 bases from J, the gap between germline ends came to 9 bases. The CDR3 loop spans 13 amino acids. Here the CDR3 reads CASSAWGAGELFF. CDR3 sequence (DNA): TGCGCCAGCAGTGCTTGGGGGGCCGGGGAGCTGTTTTTT.

The chain joins TRBV23-1 to TRBJ2-3; 7 bases are a match to TRBD1. TRBV23-1 is classed as an ORF, of uncertain function. This CDR3 is built from 16 residues. V was clipped by 0 bases and J by 3 bases; unmatched bases: 6. Written as DNA, the CDR3 is TGCGCCAGCAGTCAATCCGACAGGGTAAGAACAGATACGCAGTATTTT. Translation gives CASSQSDRVRTDTQYF.

The chain combines TRBV5-1 with TRBJ2-7; 8 bases fit TRBD1. Germline CDR1 reads SGHRS; CDR2 reads YFSETQ. CDR3 length: 14 amino acids. V was clipped by 5 bases and J by 3 bases; unmatched bases: 7. This chain's CDR3 is CASRPGTGNYEQYF. In DNA form, the CDR3 reads TGCGCCAGCAGACCCGGGACAGGAAACTACGAGCAGTACTTC.

The rearrangement joins TRBV28 to TRBJ2-4; D gene ambiguous. The CDR3 spans 18 residues. The V gene's germline CDR1 is MDHEN and CDR2 SYDVKM. V dropped 2 bases and J dropped 0 bases, with 17 bases sitting between them. CDR3 nucleotides: TGTGCCAGCAGTTTAACAGAAAGCCTTAACTTAGCCAAAAACATTCAGTACTTC. Amino acid sequence: CASSLTESLNLAKNIQYF. Looking up the rest from reference TRBV28 and TRBJ2-4 gives the full variable domain: DVKVTQSSRYLVKRTGEKVFLECVQDMDHENMFWYRQDPGLGLRLIYFSYDVKMKEKGDIPEGYSVSREKKERFSLILESASTNQTSMYLCASSLTESLNLAKNIQYFGAGTRLSVL.

This chain joins TRBV7-2 and TRBJ2-3, with 8 bases fitting TRBD2. This CDR3 comprises 15 residues. CDR1 is SGHTA, CDR2 FQGNSA, per germline. V was clipped by 5 bases and J by 6 bases; unmatched bases: 10. CDR3 bases: TGTGCCAGCAGCCGACTAGCGCCGGGCCCGGATACGCAGTATTTT. Its protein product is CASSRLAPGPDTQYF.

This clone was picked up a small number of times. The rearrangement joins TRBV4-3 to TRBJ1-4; 8 bases map to TRBD1. This CDR3 has 17 residues. Germline V gene data show CDR1 as LGHNA and CDR2 as YSLEER. The V gene end was trimmed by 1 base and the J gene end by 5 bases; junction bases not matched to a gene: 9. The CDR3 region has the DNA TGCGCCAGCAGCCAAGGGACAGGGCGAACGCAGAATGAAAAACTGTTTTTT. This sequence encodes CASSQGTGRTQNEKLFF.

V and J are TRBV28 and TRBJ1-2, with 9 bases that match TRBD1. The V segment lost 4 bases and the J segment 9 bases; nucleotides outside the gene matches: 12. The CDR3 length is 15 residues. Per germline, CDR1 MDHEN and CDR2 SYDVKM. The CDR3 spells CASSSRDREVLCYTF. Here the CDR3 DNA reads TGTGCCAGCAGTTCCAGGGACAGGGAGGTTTTATGCTACACCTTC.

The genes are TRBV7-4 and TRBJ2-5; 7 bases are shared with TRBD1. The ends lost 5 bases at V and 5 bases at J; junction bases unmatched: 2. This CDR3 is 12 amino acids long. Germline V CDR1 and CDR2: SGHVT, SQSDAQ. The CDR3, as DNA: TGTGCCAGCAGCAACAGGGGCGAGACCCAGTACTTC. Its protein is CASSNRGETQYF. The full variable domain, in which reference TRBV7-4 and TRBJ2-5 provide the parts outside the CDR3, is GAGVSQSPRYKVAKRGRDVALRCDSISGHVTLYWYRQTLGQGSEVLTYSQSDAQRDKSGRPSGRFSAERPERSVSTLKIQRTEQGDSAVYLCASSNRGETQYFGPGTRLLVL.

This clone is a singleton in its sample. The chain carries TRBV4-2 and TRBJ1-5; possible D gene TRBD1, 6 bases. V lost 0 bases, J lost 6 bases, and 12 bases lay in between. CDR3 length equals 15 residues. Germline CDR1 and CDR2: LGHNA and YNFKEQ. CDR3 nucleotide sequence: TGTGCCAGCAGCCAAGAATTACAGGGAACTCAGCCCCAGCATTTT. This gives the protein CASSQELQGTQPQHF.

The genes are TRBV7-2 and TRBJ2-5; the D gene is possibly TRBD1 (6 bases). The length of the CDR3 is 15 residues. V was pared by 5 bases and J by 3 bases, with 16 bases between. From germline, CDR1 is SGHTA and CDR2 FQGNSA. CDR3 DNA sequence: TGTGCCAGCAGCATTCTTGGACAGAGGGAAGAGACCCAGTACTTC. Protein product: CASSILGQREETQYF.

This sequence joins TRBV25-1 and TRBJ2-3; tentatively, D is TRBD2 (6 bases). V was shortened by 4 bases and J by 1 base, with 15 bases between the two germline ends. The germline CDR1 and CDR2 sequences are MGHDK and SYGVNS. This CDR3 contains 16 residues. The CDR3 sequence is CASSVVWGGGTDTQYF. For the CDR3, the DNA is TGTGCCAGCAGTGTCGTTTGGGGCGGGGGCACAGATACGCAGTATTTT.

V is TRBV27 and J is TRBJ1-5, with D uncertain. V dropped 0 bases and J dropped 3 bases, with 9 bases sitting between them. CDR3 length equals 15 residues. Germline-derived CDR1 and CDR2 are MNHEY and SMNVEV (reference sequence). The CDR3 spells CASSLSSGYNQPQHF. The CDR3 coding sequence is TGTGCCAGCAGTTTATCTTCAGGCTACAATCAGCCCCAGCATTTT.

The CDR3 spells CASSADYEQYF. The CDR3 nucleotides are TGTGCCAGCAGCGCGGACTACGAGCAGTACTTC. The J gene is TRBJ2-7, the V gene TRBV7-2; no clear D. CDR1 is SGHTA, CDR2 FQGNSA, per germline. With 5 bases removed from V and 3 bases from J, the gap between germline ends came to 5 bases. CDR3 length: 11 amino acids. Full variable domain (missing parts from reference TRBV7-2 and TRBJ2-7): GAGVSQSPSNKVTEKGKDVELRCDPISGHTALYWYRQSLGQGLEFLIYFQGNSAPDKSGLPSDRFSAERTGGSVSTLTIQRTQQEDSAVYLCASSADYEQYFGPGTRLTVT.

The chain recombines TRBV9 with TRBJ2-3, with 7 nucleotides matching TRBD1. CDR1 SGDLS and CDR2 YYNGEE come from the germline V gene. The CDR3 is 15 amino acids. Trimming removed 4 bases from V and 0 bases from J; junction bases left unmatched: 5. This CDR3 is CASSNGTESTDTQYF. The CDR3 DNA sequence: TGTGCCAGCAGCAACGGGACAGAGAGCACAGATACGCAGTATTTT.

The rearrangement links TRBV29-1 to TRBJ2-5; possible D gene TRBD2, 6 bases. Between the trimmed V and J ends, which lost 4 bases and 3 bases, there was a span of 15 bases. The CDR3 loop spans 14 amino acids. Germline V gene sequence: CDR1 SQVTM, CDR2 ANQGSEA. The CDR3, as DNA: TGCAGCGTTGGGAGGGGCAGAGCAAAAGAGACCCAGTACTTC. It specifies CSVGRGRAKETQYF.

This chain uses TRBV14 with TRBJ2-1; no reliable D call. This CDR3 spans 16 amino acids. Germline loops: CDR1 SGHDN, CDR2 FVKESK. V was shortened by 0 bases and J by 1 base, with 10 bases between the two germline ends. For the CDR3, the DNA is TGTGCCAGCAGCCAAGATCTGGAGAGGTCCTACAATGAGCAGTTCTTC. Encoded protein: CASSQDLERSYNEQFF.

The chain joins TRBV5-6 to TRBJ2-7; no clear D gene. Trimming cost V 0 bases and J 5 bases, with 6 bases left between them. Germline CDR1 reads SGHDT; CDR2 reads YYEEEE. There are 12 residues in the CDR3. Written as DNA, the CDR3 is TGTGCCAGCAGCTTGGCTAGGAACGAGCAGTACTTC. Its translation: CASSLARNEQYF.

This clone was seen a single time. The CDR3 nucleotides are TGTGCCAGTAGGACCGACGAAACAGGGGGCATCTATAATTCACCCCTCCACTTT. Amino acids: CASRTDETGGIYNSPLHF. The chain combines TRBV19 with TRBJ1-6; TRBD1 aligns across 9 bases. Germline V CDR1 and CDR2: LNHDA, SQIVND (reference sequence). The length of the CDR3 is 18 residues. V was clipped by 6 bases and J by 3 bases; unmatched bases: 12.

CDR3 coding DNA: TGTGCCAGTAGTATAGAGCTAGCCAATGAGCAGTTCTTC. Amino acids: CASSIELANEQFF. The genes are TRBV19 and TRBJ2-1, with D perhaps TRBD2 (5 bases). Germline CDR1 is LNHDA and CDR2 is SQIVND (reference sequence). V shed 0 bases and J shed 6 bases, with 6 bases lying between them. CDR3 length: 13 amino acids.

The V call is TRBV7-9, the J call TRBJ2-1, with TRBD1 matching over 8 bases. CDR1 and CDR2 (germline): SEHNR, FQNEAQ (reference sequence). The CDR3 is 15 amino acids. V dropped 6 bases and J dropped 4; count of bases not matched to a gene: 8. In nucleotides, the CDR3 is TGTGCCAGCAGTGAGACGGGACAGGAATACAATGAGCAGTTCTTC. Translation gives CASSETGQEYNEQFF.